The 26 T cell receptor beta chains below were found in one sample sequenced in a study of beta chain features in type 1 diabetes. The whole isolated RNA underwent reverse transcription, so sequencing captured expressed TCRB transcripts. The protocol was immunoSEQ multiplex PCR, while the TCRdb copy is restricted to in-frame clones and leaves out a portion. Of 600,000 to 650,000 clones in the sample, about 14% were seen once. Sequencing input: naive CD4+ T cells from blood. The receptors come from a man aged 18 to 30 in good health.

The rearrangement links TRBV7-8 to TRBJ2-3; D gene unclear. Per germline, CDR1 SGHVS and CDR2 FQNEAQ. V was cut by 5 bases and J by 3 bases, with 24 bases left in between. This CDR3 is built from 18 residues. CDR3 in amino acids: CASSLRIRQGLITDTQYF. DNA of the CDR3: TGTGCCAGCAGCCTTAGGATTCGACAAGGCTTGATTACAGATACGCAGTATTTT.

This clone has a count of ten or more. The J gene is TRBJ2-7, the V gene TRBV10-3; 11 bases match TRBD2. The CDR3 consists of 13 residues. V was pared by 11 bases and J by 3 bases, with 6 bases of the junction left unmatched. Germline V lookup: CDR1 ENHRY, CDR2 SYGVKD. DNA of the CDR3: TGTGCCGTCTCGGGACTAGCGGACTACGAGCAGTACTTC. Its translation is CAVSGLADYEQYF.

The chain has TRBV25-1 and TRBJ1-3, with 7 bases aligning to TRBD1. The V gene end was trimmed by 7 bases and the J gene end by 0 bases; junction bases not matched to a gene: 6. Germline V gene sequence: CDR1 MGHDK, CDR2 SYGVNS. The CDR3 has 15 amino acids. The CDR3 reads CASTPGQYSGNTIYF. In DNA, the CDR3 is TGTGCCAGCACGCCGGGACAGTACTCTGGAAACACCATATATTTT.

This clone has only a few counts. The chain employs TRBV19 and TRBJ2-1; D uncertain. Trimming shortened V by 1 base and J by 9 bases, and 16 bases separated the two germline ends. Germline CDR1 and CDR2: LNHDA and SQIVND (reference sequence). The CDR3 length is 15 residues. The CDR3 sequence: CASSIGRLLDPEQFF. The CDR3 bases are TGTGCCAGTAGTATAGGGCGCCTCCTCGACCCTGAGCAGTTCTTC. The full variable domain, its missing parts supplied by reference TRBV19 and TRBJ2-1, is DGGITQSPKYLFRKEGQNVTLSCEQNLNHDAMYWYRQDPGQGLRLIYYSQIVNDFQKGDIAEGYSVSREKKESFPLTVTSAQKNPTAFYLCASSIGRLLDPEQFFGPGTRLTVL.

In its sample, this clone was seen a few times. This chain connects TRBV7-9 to TRBJ1-1, with unresolved D. The germline V gene encodes CDR1 SEHNR and CDR2 FQNEAQ (reference sequence). Between the trimmed V and J ends, which lost 1 base and 4 bases, there was a span of 16 bases. The CDR3 is 16 residues long. The CDR3: CASSLEASRFRTEAFF. CDR3 DNA: TGTGCCAGCAGCTTAGAAGCAAGCCGATTTCGCACTGAAGCTTTCTTT.

In this sample, this clone turned up a few times. This chain connects TRBV9 to TRBJ1-4; D is undetermined. V was trimmed by 5 bases and J by 0 bases, leaving 5 bases between them. The CDR3 runs 13 residues. Germline V CDR1 and CDR2: SGDLS, YYNGEE. The CDR3, as DNA: TGTGCCAGCAGAGGGCCAACTAATGAAAAACTGTTTTTT. This translates into CASRGPTNEKLFF. Full variable domain (outside the CDR3, taken from reference TRBV9 and TRBJ1-4): DSGVTQTPKHLITATGQRVTLRCSPRSGDLSVYWYQQSLDQGLQFLIQYYNGEERAKGNILERFSAQQFPDLHSELNLSSLELGDSALYFCASRGPTNEKLFFGSGTQLSVL.

This clone was counted a few times. V usage is TRBV7-9 and J usage is TRBJ1-4; D remains unclear. Germline-derived CDR1 and CDR2 are SEHNR and FQNEAQ (reference sequence). This CDR3 region has 15 residues. Trimming removed 0 bases from V and 5 bases from J, with 10 bases in between. As DNA, the CDR3 is TGTGCCAGCAGCTTAGCGCCAGGTTCCAATGAAAAACTGTTTTTT. Protein product: CASSLAPGSNEKLFF. The variable domain in full, with the rest retrieved from reference TRBV7-9 and TRBJ1-4, is DTGVSQNPRHKITKRGQNVTFRCDPISEHNRLYWYRQTLGQGPEFLTYFQNEAQLEKSRLLSDRFSAERPKGSFSTLEIQRTEQGDSAMYLCASSLAPGSNEKLFFGSGTQLSVL.

The V and J genes are TRBV5-1 and TRBJ2-4; unclear D gene. V was clipped by 0 bases and J by 7 bases, with 11 bases between them. CDR1 and CDR2 from the germline V gene are SGHRS and YFSETQ. This CDR3 contains 14 residues. The CDR3 sequence is CASSLALIDNIQYF. CDR3 nucleotide sequence: TGCGCCAGCAGCTTGGCCCTGATAGACAACATTCAGTACTTC.

In this sample, this clone turned up a few times. The chain carries TRBV21-1 and TRBJ1-2; TRBD1 reflects the table's D call only, with no check against the DNA. TRBV21-1 represents a pseudogene. The CDR3 is 14 residues long. The CDR3 spells CASQLTGGMNGYTF. The CDR3 DNA reads as TGTGCCAGCCAATTGACAGGGGGCATGAACGGCTACACCTTC.

This clone was seen more than once but under ten times. The chain recombines TRBV18 with TRBJ1-1, with TRBD1 identical over 9 bases. V shed 7 bases and J 5 bases; nucleotides not matched to a gene: 14. This CDR3 has 16 residues. Germline V CDR1 and CDR2: KGHSH, LQKENI. The CDR3 DNA reads TGTGCCAGCTACCCGAGGATTGGACAGGGGCGTACTGAAGCTTTCTTT. This encodes CASYPRIGQGRTEAFF.

The rearrangement uses TRBV7-9 and TRBJ1-6; D is uncertain. Germline values: CDR1 SEHNR, CDR2 FQNEAQ (reference sequence). With 11 bases removed from V and 5 bases from J, the gap between germline ends came to 13 bases. The CDR3 extends over 13 amino acids. In nucleotides, the CDR3 is TGTGCCTCGGCCTCGAGGGATAATTCACCCCTCCACTTT. Translating gives CASASRDNSPLHF.

This clone was observed a few times. The chain links TRBV7-2 to TRBJ2-7, with D unresolved. From germline, CDR1 is SGHTA and CDR2 FQGNSA. The V gene lost 1 base and the J gene lost 7 bases, with 14 bases spanning the gap. The CDR3 sequence is 14 residues long. The CDR3 bases are TGTGCCAGCAGCTTAGTGGCCGGCCGGGTTGAGCAGTACTTC. As protein: CASSLVAGRVEQYF.

The sample holds a few counts of this clone. The chain joins TRBV28 to TRBJ2-7; tentative D call: TRBD2 (6 bases). V shed 8 bases and J shed 6 bases, with 17 bases lying between them. CDR1 and CDR2 from the germline V gene are MDHEN and SYDVKM. This CDR3 contains 13 residues. The DNA for the CDR3 is TGTGCCAGCTCCGGTGGAGGGGATCCCGAGCAGTACTTC. Residues: CASSGGGDPEQYF.

This clone was observed a few times. The rearrangement joins TRBV18 to TRBJ1-2, with no clear D. The germline V gene has CDR1 KGHSH and CDR2 LQKENI. This CDR3 contains 12 residues. V was shortened by 3 bases and J by 7 bases, with 9 bases between the two germline ends. In DNA, the CDR3 is TGTGCCAGCTCACCCGTGAAGGGTGGCTACACCTTC. Its protein is CASSPVKGGYTF. The variable domain in full, with the rest retrieved from reference TRBV18 and TRBJ1-2, is NAGVMQNPRHLVRRRGQEARLRCSPMKGHSHVYWYRQLPEEGLKFMVYLQKENIIDESGMPKERFSAEFPKEGPSILRIQQVVRGDSAAYFCASSPVKGGYTFGSGTRLTVV.

The J gene is TRBJ2-2, the V gene TRBV7-2; TRBD1 might be the D (5 bases). The CDR3 runs 13 residues. Trimming removed 3 bases from V and 7 bases from J, with 9 bases in between. CDR1 and CDR2 from the germline V gene are SGHTA and FQGNSA. Here the CDR3 reads CASSFRAGGELFF. CDR3 nucleotide sequence: TGTGCCAGCAGCTTCAGGGCCGGCGGGGAGCTGTTTTTT.

This clone turned up a few times. J is TRBJ1-5 and V is TRBV10-3; D might be TRBD1 (5 bases). Germline V CDR1 and CDR2: ENHRY, SYGVKD. Trimming took 3 bases from V and 3 from J, leaving 12 bases between them. This CDR3 region has 15 residues. The CDR3 bases are TGTGCCATCAGTGATCGGACACAGTCCAATCAGCCCCAGCATTTT. Its translation is CAISDRTQSNQPQHF.

This clone was seen only a few times. The identical CDR3 is also encoded by other nucleotide sequences in the sample. The chain is built from TRBV25-1 and TRBJ2-7; D gene uncertain. Germline loops: CDR1 MGHDK, CDR2 SYGVNS. This CDR3 spans 14 amino acids. Trimming took 2 bases from V and 2 from J, leaving 10 bases between them. CDR3 nucleotides: TGTGCCAGCAGTGAAGCAGGTGGCACCTACGAGCAGTACTTC. Protein: CASSEAGGTYEQYF.

This clone occurred a few times. The rearrangement links TRBV7-2 to TRBJ2-5; D is possibly TRBD2 (6 bases). The CDR3 contains 17 residues. CDR1 is SGHTA and CDR2 is FQGNSA in the germline V gene. V dropped 0 bases and J dropped 2 bases, with 16 bases sitting between them. The DNA for the CDR3 is TGTGCCAGCAGCTTAGCGCGGGGTCGACAGAGTCAAGAGACCCAGTACTTC. This sequence encodes CASSLARGRQSQETQYF.

This chain joins TRBV9 and TRBJ1-5, with D tentatively TRBD1 (5 bases). The CDR3 contains 14 residues. V was cut by 4 bases and J by 6 bases, with 14 bases left in between. Germline V gene lookup returns CDR1 SGDLS and CDR2 YYNGEE. The CDR3 DNA follows: TGTGCCAGCAGCCCCCGGGACTTGGGTCAGCCCCAGCATTTT. The encoded protein is CASSPRDLGQPQHF.

This clone was detected only a few times. The chain combines TRBV7-9 with TRBJ1-6, with 8 bases identical to TRBD1. Germline V lookup: CDR1 SEHNR, CDR2 FQNEAQ (reference sequence). CDR3 size: 16 residues. Trimming took 5 bases from V and 6 from J; bases not matched to a gene: 9. The chain's CDR3 is CASSTGQGLGNSPLHF. The CDR3 DNA reads as TGTGCCAGCAGCACCGGACAGGGTTTGGGTAATTCACCCCTCCACTTT.

This clone has just a few counts. The genes are TRBV6-6 and TRBJ2-7; D remains unclear. V lost 9 bases to trimming and J lost 0 bases, with 9 bases between them. The CDR3 spans 12 residues. Germline loops: CDR1 MNHNY, CDR2 SVGAGI (reference sequence). CDR3 loop: CASSRSSYEQYF. In DNA form, the CDR3 reads TGTGCCAGTTCGCGGTCCTCCTACGAGCAGTACTTC.

This clone was counted between two and nine times. V and J are TRBV7-9 and TRBJ2-7; 14 bases map to TRBD2. Germline-derived CDR1 and CDR2 are SEHNR and FQNEAQ (reference sequence). V shed 5 bases, J shed 3 bases, and the junction held 9 bases outside the gene matches. The CDR3 loop spans 17 amino acids. The CDR3: CASSPGLAGEVVYEQYF. For the CDR3, the DNA is TGTGCCAGCAGCCCGGGACTAGCGGGAGAAGTTGTCTACGAGCAGTACTTC. Filled out from reference TRBV7-9 and TRBJ2-7, the complete variable domain reads DTGVSQNPRHKITKRGQNVTFRCDPISEHNRLYWYRQTLGQGPEFLTYFQNEAQLEKSRLLSDRFSAERPKGSFSTLEIQRTEQGDSAMYLCASSPGLAGEVVYEQYFGPGTRLTVT.

This clone was picked up a small number of times. The chain carries TRBV11-2 and TRBJ2-2; D is unclear. Germline values: CDR1 SGHAT, CDR2 FQNNGV. This CDR3 is built from 14 residues. Between the trimmed V and J ends, which lost 3 bases and 1 base, there was a span of 6 bases. CDR3 amino acids: CASSFLQNTGELFF. The CDR3 nucleotides read TGTGCCAGCAGCTTCTTACAGAACACCGGGGAGCTGTTTTTT.

This clone has just a few counts. This rearrangement joins TRBV30 to TRBJ1-4; TRBD1 might be the D (5 bases). The germline V and J ends were trimmed by 1 base and 5 bases, with 14 bases remaining between them. The CDR3 is 15 residues long. The germline gives CDR1 GTSNPN, CDR2 SVGIG (reference sequence). The CDR3 region has the DNA TGTGCCTGGAGTGCCGACAGCCTTCGGAATGAAAAACTGTTTTTT. Protein product: CAWSADSLRNEKLFF.

The chain joins TRBV4-2 to TRBJ1-1, with TRBD1 as a possible D gene (5 bases). The CDR3 has 12 amino acids. Germline assignment: CDR1 LGHNA and CDR2 YNFKEQ. The V and J ends lost 1 base and 11 bases respectively, with 11 bases between them. The CDR3 protein is CASSQALGPAFF. CDR3 DNA: TGTGCCAGCAGCCAAGCCCTGGGACCTGCTTTCTTT.

This chain uses TRBV2 with TRBJ2-1, with 9 nucleotides matching TRBD1. The trim removed 7 bases at V and 2 bases at J, leaving 6 bases unmatched. Germline loops: CDR1 SNHLY, CDR2 FYNNEI. The CDR3 loop spans 15 amino acids. The CDR3 DNA sequence: TGTGCCAGCACCTCCGGGACAGGGACCTACAATGAGCAGTTCTTC. Protein sequence: CASTSGTGTYNEQFF.